This T cell receptor beta chain comes out of a study of blood T cell repertoires in COVID-19. Study-level information: Nucleic acid was either cDNA or gDNA, and it came from T cells, B-cell-depleted T cells, or PBMCs.

Libraries were prepared by immunoSEQ multiplex PCR; TCRdb keeps only in-frame clonotypes and omits some of them. The table lists over 90,000 clones, under 90% of them singletons. Only one count was recorded for this clone. J gave up 3 bases and V 6 bases, and 10 bases lay outside the gene matches. Germline loops: CDR1 MNHEY, CDR2 SMNVEV (reference sequence). The CDR3 covers 16 residues. This clonotype originated in a woman in her seventies with acute or convalescent COVID-19. Sequences were obtained from peripheral blood. V and J are TRBV27 and TRBJ1-1; 10 bases are a match to TRBD1. This CDR3 reads CASRARTGGRYTEAFF. CDR3 nucleotide sequence: TGTGCCAGCAGGGCCCGGACAGGGGGGCGGTACACTGAAGCTTTCTTT.